This passage covers 26 T cell receptor beta chains from one sample sequenced in a study of identical twins. Each CDR3 protein is one row after TCRdb ran MiXCR on the 5' RACE reads. The sample includes a few hundred thousand distinct CDR3 sequences, roughly 15% of them seen just once. The data were also submitted as part of a second study, on yellow fever vaccine responses in identical twins.

Source material: CD4+ T cells sorted from blood. These receptor sequences come from a woman in her late teens or twenties in good health.

Only a few counts were recorded for this clonotype. The chain joins TRBV19 to TRBJ2-1; 7 nucleotides align to TRBD1. This CDR3 region has 14 residues. Germline CDR1 and CDR2: LNHDA and SQIVND (reference sequence). The V and J ends lost 10 bases and 4 bases, in that order; junction bases with no gene match: 10. CDR3: CATATGPGYNEQFF. The CDR3 region has the DNA TGTGCCACCGCGACAGGGCCCGGGTACAATGAGCAGTTCTTC.

This clonotype was picked up a small number of times. This rearrangement joins TRBV24-1 to TRBJ2-5, with TRBD1 identical over 7 bases. Trimming took 1 base from V and 3 from J; bases not matched to a gene: 13. CDR3 length equals 18 residues. Germline V gene data show CDR1 as KGHDR and CDR2 as SFDVKD. The CDR3 spells CATSDLGFGTEEKETQYF. DNA for the CDR3: TGTGCCACCAGTGATTTAGGCTTCGGGACAGAAGAAAAAGAGACCCAGTACTTC.

As for this clonotype: This CDR3 is missing its conserved last phenylalanine or tryptophan, likely due to a read error. The V and J genes are TRBV28 and TRBJ1-4, with D maybe TRBD1 (5 bases). The germline gives CDR1 MDHEN, CDR2 SYDVKM. Trimming pared 3 bases from V and 8 bases from J, leaving 16 bases between. The CDR3 extends over 15 amino acids. The CDR3 region has the DNA TGTGCCAGCAGTTTTCGAAGGGGTGGTGTCGAAAAACTGTTTCTT. Its protein is CASSFRRGGVEKLFL.

This clonotype has a handful of counts. The rearrangement joins TRBV5-1 to TRBJ2-5; TRBD1 aligns across 7 bases. Unmatched junction bases numbered 6, after V lost 2 bases and J lost 5 bases. CDR1 and CDR2 from the germline V gene are SGHRS and YFSETQ. This CDR3 region has 14 residues. CDR3 nucleotide sequence: TGCGCCAGCAGCTTCAGGGGGACAGAGGAGACCCAGTACTTC. Translation gives CASSFRGTEETQYF. Combining the CDR3 with reference TRBV5-1 and TRBJ2-5 gives the whole variable domain KAGVTQTPRYLIKTRGQQVTLSCSPISGHRSVSWYQQTPGQGLQFLFEYFSETQRNKGNFPGRFSGRQFSNSRSEMNVSTLELGDSALYLCASSFRGTEETQYFGPGTRLLVL.

The rearrangement uses TRBV14 and TRBJ2-1; tentatively, D is TRBD1 (7 bases). Germline V gene data show CDR1 as SGHDN and CDR2 as FVKESK. This CDR3 comprises 14 residues. The V end was cut by 4 bases, the J end by 9 bases, with 16 bases between. DNA for the CDR3: TGTGCCAGCAGCCTTTCAGGGGGGTGGGCTGAGCAGTTCTTC. Its translation: CASSLSGGWAEQFF.

This clonotype has more than one count but fewer than ten. This chain joins TRBV29-1 and TRBJ2-7, with unresolved D. V was cut by 4 bases and J by 3 bases, with 7 bases left in between. CDR1 and CDR2 from the germline V gene are SQVTM and ANQGSEA. This CDR3 region has 11 residues. The CDR3 is CSVVTVYEQYF. The CDR3 bases are TGCAGCGTTGTAACAGTCTACGAGCAGTACTTC.

At least ten counts were recorded for this clonotype. The V call is TRBV5-6, the J call TRBJ2-3; 8 nucleotides agree with TRBD1. After removal of 4 bases from V and 2 bases from J, the junction contained 3 bases not matched to a gene. The CDR3 contains 14 residues. Germline loops: CDR1 SGHDT, CDR2 YYEEEE. CDR3 region: CASSPGQATDTQYF. CDR3 in DNA: TGTGCCAGCAGCCCGGGACAGGCCACAGATACGCAGTATTTT. Variable domain in full (rest from reference TRBV5-6 and TRBJ2-3): DAGVTQSPTHLIKTRGQQVTLRCSPKSGHDTVSWYQQALGQGPQFIFQYYEEEERQRGNFPDRFSGHQFPNYSSELNVNALLLGDSALYLCASSPGQATDTQYFGPGTRLTVL.

This chain's CDR3 is CASSLEASGRAFYLRDEQFF. CDR3 bases: TGTGCCAGCAGCTTAGAAGCTAGCGGGAGGGCGTTTTACCTCCGGGATGAGCAGTTCTTC. The chain employs TRBV7-6 and TRBJ2-1; 12 nucleotides agree with TRBD2. CDR3 length: 20 amino acids. Germline V lookup: CDR1 SGHVS, CDR2 FNYEAQ. V was clipped by 1 base and J by 8 bases; unmatched bases: 18.

The rearrangement links TRBV3-1 to TRBJ1-2; D perhaps matches TRBD1 (6 bases). The V and J ends lost 0 bases and 1 base respectively, with 12 bases between them. This CDR3 region has 16 residues. The germline CDR1 and CDR2 sequences are LGHDT and YNNKEL (reference sequence). This CDR3 reads CASSQDPGDLNYGYTF. As DNA, the CDR3 is TGTGCCAGCAGCCAAGATCCAGGGGACCTTAACTATGGCTACACCTTC.

This clonotype has more than one count but fewer than ten. The rearrangement uses TRBV29-1 and TRBJ1-2; no clear D gene. This CDR3 comprises 15 residues. Germline V lookup: CDR1 SQVTM, CDR2 ANQGSEA. V lost 1 base, J lost 0 bases, and 12 bases lay in between. CDR3: CSVEGTGKTNYGYTF. Here the CDR3 DNA reads TGCAGCGTTGAAGGAACCGGGAAAACTAACTATGGCTACACCTTC. The variable domain in full, completed from reference TRBV29-1 and TRBJ1-2, reads SAVISQKPSRDICQRGTSLTIQCQVDSQVTMMFWYRQQPGQSLTLIATANQGSEATYESGFVIDKFPISRPNLTFSTLTVSNMSPEDSSIYLCSVEGTGKTNYGYTFGSGTRLTVV.

This rearrangement joins TRBV5-1 to TRBJ2-4, with D perhaps matching TRBD2 (6 bases). V dropped 0 bases and J dropped 6 bases, with 13 bases sitting between them. The CDR3 runs to 15 residues. Germline V gene lookup returns CDR1 SGHRS and CDR2 YFSETQ. CDR3 protein: CASSLAGETGNIQYF. CDR3 in DNA: TGCGCCAGCAGCTTGGCGGGGGAGACGGGAAACATTCAGTACTTC.

Many counts were recorded for this clonotype. The gene calls are TRBV7-3 and TRBJ2-2; TRBD2 might be the D (6 bases). CDR3 size: 14 residues. The germline CDR1 and CDR2 sequences are SGHTA and FQGTGA. V gave up 2 bases and J gave up 5 bases, with 9 bases separating them. The DNA for the CDR3 is TGTGCCAGCAGCTTAGTCCGGGGGACCGGGGAGCTGTTTTTT. Protein sequence: CASSLVRGTGELFF.

The chain carries TRBV5-6 and TRBJ1-6; TRBD1 agrees at 7 bases. V lost 4 bases to trimming and J lost 7 bases; unmatched junction nucleotides: 8. The CDR3 runs 15 residues. Looked up from germline, CDR1 is SGHDT and CDR2 is YYEEEE. The CDR3 spells CASSTIDRVNSPLHF. The CDR3 DNA reads as TGTGCCAGCAGCACCATCGACAGGGTGAATTCACCCCTCCACTTT. The full variable domain, with the rest looked up from reference TRBV5-6 and TRBJ1-6, is DAGVTQSPTHLIKTRGQQVTLRCSPKSGHDTVSWYQQALGQGPQFIFQYYEEEERQRGNFPDRFSGHQFPNYSSELNVNALLLGDSALYLCASSTIDRVNSPLHFGNGTRLTVT.

V is TRBV7-3 and J is TRBJ2-7; tentatively, D is TRBD2 (6 bases). Germline assignment: CDR1 SGHTA and CDR2 FQGTGA. Trimming shortened V by 5 bases and J by 2 bases, and 16 bases separated the two germline ends. There are 15 residues in the CDR3. The CDR3 region is CASSLLGGPTYEQYF. As DNA, the CDR3 is TGTGCCAGCAGCCTCCTTGGAGGGCCAACCTACGAGCAGTACTTC.

This clonotype was found a few times. The genes are TRBV20-1 and TRBJ2-5; 11 nucleotides align to TRBD2. The CDR3 loop spans 14 amino acids. Trimming took 4 bases from V and 5 from J; bases not matched to a gene: 6. Germline lookup yields CDR1 DFQATT and CDR2 SNEGSKA (reference sequence). The DNA of the CDR3 is TGCAGTGCTAATAGCGGGGGGGCGGTCGAGACCCAGTACTTC. Protein: CSANSGGAVETQYF.

This clonotype was counted between two and nine times. The rearrangement links TRBV20-1 to TRBJ2-7, with D possibly being TRBD1 (8 bases). This CDR3 contains 14 residues. V was trimmed by 3 bases and J by 6 bases, leaving 18 bases between them. Per germline, CDR1 DFQATT and CDR2 SNEGSKA (reference sequence). CDR3 protein: CSARGGTGWVEQYV. For the CDR3, the DNA is TGCAGTGCTAGGGGAGGGACAGGTTGGGTCGAGCAGTACGTC.

In this sample, this clonotype turned up many times. Here the CDR3 DNA reads TGTGCCAGCAGCTTAGAGGGGACTAACACCGGGGAGCTGTTTTTT. It codes for CASSLEGTNTGELFF. The V and J genes are TRBV7-9 and TRBJ2-2; TRBD2 might be the D (6 bases). Per the germline V gene, CDR1 is SEHNR and CDR2 is FQNEAQ (reference sequence). The V end was cut by 1 base, the J end by 2 bases, with 8 bases between. The CDR3 contains 15 residues.

V and J are TRBV5-8 and TRBJ2-3; maybe TRBD1 (6 bases). The CDR3 runs to 16 residues. Germline-derived CDR1 and CDR2 are SGHTS and YDEGEE. Trimming left V 4 bases short and J 4 bases short, with 19 bases between. CDR3 sequence: CASSPAGTQIPDTQYF. CDR3 nucleotide sequence: TGTGCCAGCAGCCCCGCCGGGACACAAATCCCAGATACGCAGTATTTT.

This clonotype was observed a few times. The chain uses TRBV4-1 and TRBJ2-1; unclear D gene. V lost 4 bases to trimming and J lost 0 bases, with 13 bases between them. The CDR3 totals 16 residues. Germline CDR1 MGHRA, CDR2 YSYEKL. The CDR3 nucleotides read TGCGCCAGCAGCCCCCTTCCCTCCGGCTCCTACAATGAGCAGTTCTTC. This codes for CASSPLPSGSYNEQFF.

V usage is TRBV2 and J usage is TRBJ2-1, with D uncertain. CDR1 and CDR2 (germline): SNHLY, FYNNEI. The CDR3 runs to 17 residues. V was trimmed by 8 bases and J by 2 bases, leaving 22 bases between them. CDR3 in DNA: TGTGCCAGCTGTCCCCCCCCTTGGACGGTGACCTACAATGAGCAGTTCTTC. Translation gives CASCPPPWTVTYNEQFF.

This clonotype has just one count. The V gene is TRBV28, the J gene TRBJ2-7, with TRBD1 matching 9 bases. CDR1 is MDHEN and CDR2 is SYDVKM in the germline V gene. The ends lost 10 bases at V and 7 bases at J; junction bases unmatched: 11. The CDR3 consists of 13 residues. CDR3 loop: CATPTGGLWEQYV. Here the CDR3 DNA reads TGTGCCACCCCGACAGGGGGTCTTTGGGAGCAGTACGTC.

This clonotype occurred a few times. The chain couples TRBV5-1 to TRBJ2-3; maybe TRBD2 (6 bases). Germline loops: CDR1 SGHRS, CDR2 YFSETQ. Trimming took 2 bases from V and 2 from J, leaving 15 bases between them. The CDR3 has 16 residues. Here the CDR3 DNA reads TGCGCCAGCAGCTTTCAAACTCGGGACTCCACAGATACGCAGTATTTT. Residues: CASSFQTRDSTDTQYF.

This chain connects TRBV6-1 to TRBJ2-7, with 8 positions matching TRBD2. After removal of 6 bases from V and 3 bases from J, the junction contained 13 bases not matched to a gene. CDR1 is MNHNS and CDR2 is SASEGT in the germline V gene. This CDR3 has 16 residues. CDR3 loop: CASRPGRAGGLYEQYV. CDR3 DNA sequence: TGTGCCAGCAGGCCCGGGAGGGCGGGCGGTCTCTACGAGCAGTACGTC.

The V and J genes are TRBV5-1 and TRBJ2-4, with D hard to call. Germline lookup yields CDR1 SGHRS and CDR2 YFSETQ. The length of the CDR3 is 15 residues. With 0 bases removed from V and 2 bases from J, the gap between germline ends came to 9 bases. The CDR3 region has the DNA TGCGCCAGCAGCTTGGGGGTTGGGACCAAAAACATTCAGTACTTC. This sequence encodes CASSLGVGTKNIQYF.

Only a few counts were recorded for this clonotype. The chain has TRBV29-1 and TRBJ2-5; unclear D gene. Germline values: CDR1 SQVTM, CDR2 ANQGSEA. This CDR3 contains 13 residues. V lost 3 bases and J 7 bases, leaving 15 bases between the germline ends. The CDR3 DNA is TGCAGCGTTGATGGGCACTCCTCTGGGACCCAGTACTTC. It specifies CSVDGHSSGTQYF.

The J gene is TRBJ2-3, the V gene TRBV28, with 13 positions matching TRBD2. Germline CDR1 is MDHEN and CDR2 is SYDVKM. The CDR3 loop spans 13 amino acids. CDR3 bases: TGTGAAACTAGCGGGAGGGAGACTGATACGCAGTATTTT. Its translation is CETSGRETDTQYF.